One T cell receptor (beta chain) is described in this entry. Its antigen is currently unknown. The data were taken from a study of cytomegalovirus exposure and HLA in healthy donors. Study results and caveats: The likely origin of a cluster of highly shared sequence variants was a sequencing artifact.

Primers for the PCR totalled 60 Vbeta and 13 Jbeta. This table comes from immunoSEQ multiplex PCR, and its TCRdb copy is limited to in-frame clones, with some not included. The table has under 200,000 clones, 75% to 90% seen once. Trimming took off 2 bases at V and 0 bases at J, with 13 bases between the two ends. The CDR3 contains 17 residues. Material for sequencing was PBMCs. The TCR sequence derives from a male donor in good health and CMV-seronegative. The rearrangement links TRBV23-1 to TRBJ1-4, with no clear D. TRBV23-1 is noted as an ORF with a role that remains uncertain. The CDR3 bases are TGCGCCAGCAGTCAACCTCGGCGGCCGGCAACTAATGAAAAACTGTTTTTT. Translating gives CASSQPRRPATNEKLFF.